In this sample, the clone carrying this TCR beta chain turned up many times. Its target is not known. This specimen comes from a study of CD8 T cells in ankylosing spondylitis. Germline values: CDR1 DFQATT, CDR2 SNEGSKA (reference sequence). The CDR3 consists of 15 residues. The V gene end was trimmed by 6 bases and the J gene end by 4 bases; junction bases not matched to a gene: 14. Study-level results: Clones linked to disease were reported to show significant enrichment in matched ankylosing spondylitis synovial fluid.

MiXCR, applied by TCRdb to the 5' RACE reads, yields one record per CDR3 protein. The data hold over 95,000 distinct CDR3 sequences, with roughly 8.7% observed a single time. Material for sequencing was blood, either unsorted or a sorted T cell fraction (not recorded which). This receptor was taken from a male donor with ankylosing spondylitis or in good health (not recorded which). The V gene is TRBV20-1, the J gene TRBJ2-5; TRBD2 aligns across 7 bases. The CDR3, as DNA: TGCAGTGCCAGCGCCAGGACTAGTAGCGGAGAGACCCAGTACTTC. As protein: CSASARTSSGETQYF.